This passage covers 22 T cell receptor beta chains from one sample sequenced in a study of CD8 T cells in Susac syndrome. Random hexamers primed reverse transcription of about 0.45 to 1 ug RNA. In TCRdb, the immunoSEQ multiplex PCR reads were re-called with MiXCR into one record per CDR3 protein. Of about 150,000 distinct CDR3 sequences detected, roughly 94% appear once; the ten largest clones hold nearly 0.085%. The material sequenced was CD4+ T cells from PBMCs. These receptor sequences come from a human donor in good health.

The V gene is TRBV11-2, the J gene TRBJ2-3, with D hard to call. V lost 2 bases and J 0 bases, leaving 9 bases between the germline ends. The CDR3 contains 15 residues. Germline V gives CDR1 SGHAT, CDR2 FQNNGV. CDR3 sequence: CASSLSVQSTDTQYF. Here the CDR3 DNA reads TGTGCCAGCAGCTTATCCGTACAAAGCACAGATACGCAGTATTTT.

The gene calls are TRBV5-6 and TRBJ1-1; D not resolved. This CDR3 is built from 15 residues. Trimming cost V 4 bases and J 1 base, with 14 bases left between them. Per germline, CDR1 SGHDT and CDR2 YYEEEE. CDR3 bases: TGTGCCAGCAGCAATAAACTGAGACAGAACACTGAAGCTTTCTTT. It translates to CASSNKLRQNTEAFF.

The J gene is TRBJ2-7, the V gene TRBV20-1; D may be TRBD2 (6 bases). The CDR3 runs to 13 residues. Trimming removed 6 bases at V and 1 base at J, with 13 bases between. Germline V CDR1 and CDR2: DFQATT, SNEGSKA (reference sequence). CDR3 in amino acids: CSARLVTSYEQYF. In nucleotides, the CDR3 is TGCAGTGCACGACTAGTCACTTCCTACGAGCAGTACTTC.

The chain joins TRBV2 to TRBJ2-7, with 12 bases aligning to TRBD2. CDR1 SNHLY and CDR2 FYNNEI come from the germline V gene. V trimming: 7 bases; J trimming: 3 bases; junction bases outside the gene matches: 10. There are 16 residues in the CDR3. CDR3 loop: CASKSPGLAGNYEQYF. In nucleotides, the CDR3 is TGTGCCAGCAAGTCCCCTGGACTAGCGGGAAACTACGAGCAGTACTTC.

V gene TRBV3-1 combines with J gene TRBJ2-5, with unresolved D. The closer fit of TRBJ2-1 to the DNA end suggests the J call may be wrong. There are 14 residues in the CDR3. CDR1 is LGHDT, CDR2 YNNKEL, per germline (reference sequence). The CDR3 spells CASSQGLSYPTQFF. The CDR3 DNA reads as TGTGCCAGCAGCCAAGGGCTTAGCTACCCTACCCAGTTCTTC.

CDR3 bases: TGTGCCTGGACCCACGGGGGTTCTGGAAACACCATATATTTT. Translation gives CAWTHGGSGNTIYF. The V gene is TRBV30, the J gene TRBJ1-3; D is possibly TRBD1 (5 bases). Germline assignment: CDR1 GTSNPN and CDR2 SVGIG (reference sequence). The CDR3 has 14 residues. V lost 4 bases to trimming and J lost 1 base, with 11 bases between them.

The chain combines TRBV20-1 with TRBJ1-2; D gene ambiguous. The V gene's germline CDR1 is DFQATT and CDR2 SNEGSKA (reference sequence). CDR3 length equals 12 residues. V was shortened by 1 base and J by 8 bases, with 11 bases between the two germline ends. CDR3 in amino acids: CSARAETRGYTF. The CDR3 DNA follows: TGCAGTGCTAGAGCTGAGACAAGGGGCTACACCTTC.

CDR3: CASSVEDGAGGYTF. CDR3 DNA: TGTGCCAGCTCAGTAGAGGACGGCGCCGGAGGCTACACCTTC. V is TRBV18 and J is TRBJ1-2; D remains unclear. Trimming took 5 bases from V and 8 from J, leaving 18 bases between them. The CDR3 has 14 amino acids. The germline CDR1 and CDR2 sequences are KGHSH and LQKENI.

V gene TRBV28 combines with J gene TRBJ2-1; D is undetermined. CDR1 and CDR2 from the germline V gene are MDHEN and SYDVKM. Trimming pared 2 bases from V and 8 bases from J, leaving 10 bases between. This CDR3 contains 13 residues. CDR3 in amino acids: CASSLRLPHEQFF. The DNA of the CDR3 is TGTGCCAGCAGTTTAAGACTCCCACATGAGCAGTTCTTC.

V gene TRBV25-1 combines with J gene TRBJ1-3; D is unclear. V lost 4 bases and J 7 bases, leaving 8 bases between the germline ends. Germline V gives CDR1 MGHDK, CDR2 SYGVNS. The length of the CDR3 is 12 residues. The CDR3 region has the DNA TGTGCCAGCAGTGTGACGTTGAACACCATATATTTT. Its translation: CASSVTLNTIYF. The full variable domain, its missing parts supplied by reference TRBV25-1 and TRBJ1-3, is EADIYQTPRYLVIGTGKKITLECSQTMGHDKMYWYQQDPGMELHLIHYSYGVNSTEKGDLSSESTVSRIRTEHFPLTLESARPSHTSQYLCASSVTLNTIYFGEGSWLTVV.

This clonotype appeared once. The chain employs TRBV20-1 and TRBJ2-1; TRBD2 aligns across 8 bases. Per germline, CDR1 DFQATT and CDR2 SNEGSKA (reference sequence). The V and J ends lost 3 bases and 7 bases, in that order; junction bases with no gene match: 14. CDR3 length: 16 amino acids. The CDR3 DNA follows: TGCAGTGCTAGGGCGTTCGGTAGCGGGGAGTCGAATGAGCAGTTCTTC. Its protein is CSARAFGSGESNEQFF.

This sequence joins TRBV12-3 or TRBV12-4 and TRBJ2-2, with D unresolved. The CDR3 extends over 13 amino acids. Trimming removed 3 bases from V and 4 bases from J, with 6 bases in between. The chain's CDR3 is CASSLISTGELFF. In DNA, the CDR3 is TGTGCCAGCAGTTTGATCTCCACCGGGGAGCTGTTTTTT.

The gene calls are TRBV3-1 and TRBJ2-7; TRBD1 or TRBD2 may be the D gene (5 bases each). With 5 bases removed from V and 2 bases from J, the gap between germline ends came to 13 bases. In germline, CDR1 is LGHDT, CDR2 YNNKEL (reference sequence). The CDR3 contains 14 residues. CDR3 DNA: TGTGCCAGCAGCGCCGGGACGCAGACCTACGAGCAGTACTTC. As protein: CASSAGTQTYEQYF.

The chain recombines TRBV6-1 with TRBJ2-3; D gene unclear. The ends were cut back, 6 bases at V and 5 bases at J, with 12 bases in the middle. Per germline, CDR1 MNHNS and CDR2 SASEGT. The CDR3 totals 13 residues. CDR3 protein: CASSHNPRDTQYF. Here the CDR3 DNA reads TGTGCCAGCAGCCACAACCCACGAGATACGCAGTATTTT.

The V and J genes are TRBV7-2 and TRBJ2-1, with TRBD2 matching 7 bases. The CDR3 loop spans 14 amino acids. V shed 1 base, J shed 9 bases, and the junction held 6 bases outside the gene matches. CDR1 and CDR2 from the germline V gene are SGHTA and FQGNSA. CDR3 nucleotides: TGTGCCAGCAGCTTAGAACTAGCGTTCGGTGAGCAGTTCTTC. It is translated as CASSLELAFGEQFF. Filled out from reference TRBV7-2 and TRBJ2-1, the complete variable domain reads GAGVSQSPSNKVTEKGKDVELRCDPISGHTALYWYRQSLGQGLEFLIYFQGNSAPDKSGLPSDRFSAERTGGSVSTLTIQRTQQEDSAVYLCASSLELAFGEQFFGPGTRLTVL.

Written as DNA, the CDR3 is TGTGCCAGCAGCCAACGGGACTCTGGGGCCAACGTCCTGACTTTC. It codes for CASSQRDSGANVLTF. The chain combines TRBV3-1 with TRBJ2-6, with D perhaps matching TRBD2 (5 bases). The germline V gene has CDR1 LGHDT and CDR2 YNNKEL (reference sequence). This CDR3 region has 15 residues. V shed 2 bases and J shed 0 bases, with 5 bases lying between them.

The genes are TRBV2 and TRBJ1-4; D gene uncertain. The V end lost 6 bases, the J end lost 8 bases, and 10 bases lay between the germline ends. Per the germline V gene, CDR1 is SNHLY and CDR2 is FYNNEI. The CDR3 length is 12 residues. CDR3 sequence: CASSRQIEKLFF. The CDR3 bases are TGTGCCAGCAGCCGACAAATAGAAAAACTGTTTTTT.

The J gene is TRBJ1-1, the V gene TRBV27, with TRBD1 matching 7 bases. Trimming took 7 bases from V and 4 from J; bases not matched to a gene: 6. The CDR3 is 13 amino acids. Germline CDR1 MNHEY, CDR2 SMNVEV (reference sequence). In DNA, the CDR3 is TGTGCCAGCATCAAGGACAGGTTCACTGAAGCTTTCTTT. It is translated as CASIKDRFTEAFF.

The V gene is TRBV7-8, the J gene TRBJ2-2; D remains ambiguous. Per the germline V gene, CDR1 is SGHVS and CDR2 is FQNEAQ. The CDR3 contains 15 residues. The germline V and J ends were trimmed by 5 bases and 2 bases, with 12 bases remaining between them. CDR3 nucleotide sequence: TGTGCCAGCAGCCGCTCGGCCGTCAACACCGGGGAGCTGTTTTTT. It translates to CASSRSAVNTGELFF.

V gene TRBV10-3 combines with J gene TRBJ1-3, with D tentatively TRBD1 (6 bases). V was cut by 3 bases and J by 0 bases, with 12 bases left in between. Germline V CDR1 and CDR2: ENHRY, SYGVKD. The length of the CDR3 is 16 residues. Written as DNA, the CDR3 is TGTGCCATCAGTGAACAGGGTTCGATCTCTGGAAACACCATATATTTT. Translated, it gives CAISEQGSISGNTIYF.

The J gene is TRBJ2-2, the V gene TRBV7-6; TRBD2 aligns across 7 bases. Germline CDR1 SGHVS, CDR2 FNYEAQ. The CDR3 is 16 amino acids. The ends lost 5 bases at V and 4 bases at J; junction bases unmatched: 10. The CDR3 sequence is CASSPVGGRLTGELFF. CDR3 DNA: TGTGCCAGCAGCCCCGTCGGCGGGAGACTCACCGGGGAGCTGTTTTTT.

The CDR3, as DNA: TGTGCCAGCAGCTCCACTAGCGGGAGGTATGAGCAGTTCTTC. This encodes CASSSTSGRYEQFF. The chain couples TRBV11-2 to TRBJ2-1; 12 nucleotides line up with TRBD2. J gave up 8 bases and V 4 bases, and 3 bases lay outside the gene matches. CDR3 length: 14 amino acids. Germline V gene sequence: CDR1 SGHAT, CDR2 FQNNGV.